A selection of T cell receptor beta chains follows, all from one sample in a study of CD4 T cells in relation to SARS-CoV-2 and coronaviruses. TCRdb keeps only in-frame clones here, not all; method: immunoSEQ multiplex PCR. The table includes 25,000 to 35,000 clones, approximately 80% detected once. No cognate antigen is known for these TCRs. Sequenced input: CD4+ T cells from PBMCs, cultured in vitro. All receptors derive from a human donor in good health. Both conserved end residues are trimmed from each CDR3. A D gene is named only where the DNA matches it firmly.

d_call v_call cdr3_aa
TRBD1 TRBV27 ASSLAGGGNGYT
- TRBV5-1 ASSFVTDYEQY
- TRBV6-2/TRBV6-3 ASSQDRSGANVLT
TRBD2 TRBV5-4 ASSLFAGGPNTDTQY
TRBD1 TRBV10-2 ASSQRGGGADRQPQH
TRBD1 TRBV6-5 ASRGQGGGYT
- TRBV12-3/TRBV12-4 ASSGVSTEAF
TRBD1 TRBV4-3 ASSQGLGQTHSYEQY
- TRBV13 ASSSKGMGYT
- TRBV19 ASSPRGGDTGELF
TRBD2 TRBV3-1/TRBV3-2 ASSYPSGGAIDTQY
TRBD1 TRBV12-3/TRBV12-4 ASSRTGGYT
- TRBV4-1 ASSQDQMGRRGYT
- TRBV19 ASSNYREGFYEQY
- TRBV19 ASSIGPASSYNEQF
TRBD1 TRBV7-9 ASSRRDRGAYGYT
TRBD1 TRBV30 AFQGAAGNTIY
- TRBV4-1 ASSRPGRSSYNEQF
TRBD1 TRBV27 APVHPTGAVTGELF
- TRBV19 ASSTQTNTGELF
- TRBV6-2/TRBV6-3 ASSYSGESGYGYT
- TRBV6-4 ASSDSSRNNEQF
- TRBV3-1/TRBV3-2 ASSQGPYYGYT
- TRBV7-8 ASSESSGNTIY
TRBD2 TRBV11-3 ASSPRTSGVDEQF
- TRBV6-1 ASSEAGGGPTYGYT
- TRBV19 ASSNPGDTDTQY
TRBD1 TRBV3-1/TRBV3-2 ASSQGDRDQPQH
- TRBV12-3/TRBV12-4 ASSKGMNTEAF
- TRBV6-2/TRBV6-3 ASSYSIQDLQGTDTQY
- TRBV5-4 ASSFGETQY
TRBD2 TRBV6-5 ASKAASGRAELF
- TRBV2 ASSERTRGEETQY
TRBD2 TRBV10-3 AISGTSGRTTDTQY
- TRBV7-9 ASSWRPGLF
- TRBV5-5 ASSLEGGYGYT
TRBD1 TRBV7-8 ASSPDRQGGTGPY